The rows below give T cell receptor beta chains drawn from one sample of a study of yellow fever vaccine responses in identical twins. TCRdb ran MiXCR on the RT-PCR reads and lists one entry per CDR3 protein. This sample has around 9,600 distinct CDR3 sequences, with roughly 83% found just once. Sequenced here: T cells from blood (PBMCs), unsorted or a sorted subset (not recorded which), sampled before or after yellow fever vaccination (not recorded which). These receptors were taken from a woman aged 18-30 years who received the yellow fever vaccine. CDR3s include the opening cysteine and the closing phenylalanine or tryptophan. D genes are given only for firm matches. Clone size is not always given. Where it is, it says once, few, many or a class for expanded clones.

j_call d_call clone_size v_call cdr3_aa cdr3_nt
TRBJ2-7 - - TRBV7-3 CASSLLGQGPYEQYF TGTGCCAGCAGCTTACTGGGGCAGGGACCCTACGAGCAGTACTTC
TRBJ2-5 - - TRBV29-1 CSVTSVHRQETQYF TGCAGCGTGACGTCTGTTCACAGGCAAGAGACCCAGTACTTC
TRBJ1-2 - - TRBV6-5 CASSYSGANYGYTF TGTGCCAGCAGTTACTCGGGCGCGAACTATGGCTACACCTTC
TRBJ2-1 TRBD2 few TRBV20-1 CSAKHTSGSYNEQFF TGCAGTGCCAAGCACACTAGCGGGAGTTACAATGAGCAGTTCTTC
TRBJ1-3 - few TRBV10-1 CASPHRAGSSGNTIYF TGCGCCAGCCCTCACCGAGCCGGGAGCTCTGGAAACACCATATATTTT
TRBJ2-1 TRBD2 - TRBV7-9 CVPGGGTSVHEQFF TGTGTCCCTGGGGGGGGGACCTCGGTCCATGAGCAGTTCTTC
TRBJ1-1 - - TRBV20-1 CSASRYEGAFF TGCAGTGCTAGCAGATATGAGGGGGCTTTCTTT
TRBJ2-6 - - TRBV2 CASSDLPGNVLTF TGTGCCAGCAGTGATCTCCCGGGCAACGTCCTGACTTTC
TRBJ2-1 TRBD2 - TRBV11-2 CASSPPRTSGSYEQFF TGTGCCAGCAGCCCACCTCGGACTAGCGGGAGCTATGAGCAGTTCTTC
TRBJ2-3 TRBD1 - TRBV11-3 CASSSMTGIADTQYF TGTGCCAGCAGCTCTATGACAGGGATTGCAGATACGCAGTATTTT
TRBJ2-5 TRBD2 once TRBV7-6 CASSLGTSGDQETQYF TGTGCCAGCAGCCTGGGGACTAGCGGGGACCAAGAGACCCAGTACTTC
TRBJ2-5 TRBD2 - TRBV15 CATSRVLSGVETQYF TGTGCCACCAGCAGAGTCCTTAGCGGGGTGGAGACCCAGTACTTC
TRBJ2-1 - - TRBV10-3 CAATRDSSNEQFF TGTGCCGCAACGAGGGACTCCTCCAATGAGCAGTTCTTC
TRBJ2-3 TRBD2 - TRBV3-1 CASSQEAGGLDTQYF TGTGCCAGCAGCCAAGAAGCGGGGGGTTTGGATACGCAGTATTTT
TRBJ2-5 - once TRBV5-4 CASSLGAVSGETQYF TGTGCCAGCAGCTTGGGAGCAGTAAGTGGTGAGACCCAGTACTTC
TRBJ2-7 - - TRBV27 CASSLSIATYEQYF TGTGCCAGCAGTTTATCAATAGCTACCTACGAGCAGTACTTC
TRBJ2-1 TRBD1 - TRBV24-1 CATSDSGTGSYNEQFF TGTGCCACCAGTGACTCCGGGACAGGGTCCTACAATGAGCAGTTCTTC
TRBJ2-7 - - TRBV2 CASSQMPIAAEQYF TGTGCCAGCAGCCAAATGCCTATAGCCGCCGAGCAGTACTTC
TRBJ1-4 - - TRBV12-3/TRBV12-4 CASSFIVTEKLFF TGTGCCAGCAGTTTCATTGTAACTGAAAAACTGTTTTTT
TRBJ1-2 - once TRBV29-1 CSVERGLGNGYTF TGCAGCGTTGAGCGGGGTCTGGGTAATGGCTACACCTTC